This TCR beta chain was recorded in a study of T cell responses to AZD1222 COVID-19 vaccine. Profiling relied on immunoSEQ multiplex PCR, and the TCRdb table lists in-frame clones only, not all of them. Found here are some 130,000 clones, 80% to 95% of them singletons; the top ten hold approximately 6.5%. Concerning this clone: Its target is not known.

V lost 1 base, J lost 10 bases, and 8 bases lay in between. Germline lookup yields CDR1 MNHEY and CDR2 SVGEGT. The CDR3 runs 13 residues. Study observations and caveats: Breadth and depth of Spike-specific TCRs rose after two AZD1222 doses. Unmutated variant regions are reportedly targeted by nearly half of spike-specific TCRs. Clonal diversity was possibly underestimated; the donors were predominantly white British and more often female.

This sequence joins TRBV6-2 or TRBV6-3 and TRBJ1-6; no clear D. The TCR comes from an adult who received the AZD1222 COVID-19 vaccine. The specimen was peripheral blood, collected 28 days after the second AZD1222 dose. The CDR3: CASSYYFRSPLHF. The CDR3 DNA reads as TGTGCCAGCAGTTACTACTTCAGATCACCCCTCCACTTT.